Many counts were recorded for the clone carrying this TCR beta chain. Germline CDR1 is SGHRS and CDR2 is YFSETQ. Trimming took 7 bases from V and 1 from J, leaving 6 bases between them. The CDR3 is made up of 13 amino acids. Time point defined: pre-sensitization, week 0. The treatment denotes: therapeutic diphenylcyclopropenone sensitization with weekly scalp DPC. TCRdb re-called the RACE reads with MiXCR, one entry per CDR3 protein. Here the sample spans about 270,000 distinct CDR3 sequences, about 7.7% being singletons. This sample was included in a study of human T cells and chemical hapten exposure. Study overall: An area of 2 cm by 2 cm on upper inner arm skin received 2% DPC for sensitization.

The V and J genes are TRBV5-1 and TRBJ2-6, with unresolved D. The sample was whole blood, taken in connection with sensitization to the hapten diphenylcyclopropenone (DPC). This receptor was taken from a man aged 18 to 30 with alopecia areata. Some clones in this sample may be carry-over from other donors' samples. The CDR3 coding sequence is TGCGCCAGCTCGACTTCTGGGGCCAACGTCCTGACTTTC. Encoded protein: CASSTSGANVLTF.